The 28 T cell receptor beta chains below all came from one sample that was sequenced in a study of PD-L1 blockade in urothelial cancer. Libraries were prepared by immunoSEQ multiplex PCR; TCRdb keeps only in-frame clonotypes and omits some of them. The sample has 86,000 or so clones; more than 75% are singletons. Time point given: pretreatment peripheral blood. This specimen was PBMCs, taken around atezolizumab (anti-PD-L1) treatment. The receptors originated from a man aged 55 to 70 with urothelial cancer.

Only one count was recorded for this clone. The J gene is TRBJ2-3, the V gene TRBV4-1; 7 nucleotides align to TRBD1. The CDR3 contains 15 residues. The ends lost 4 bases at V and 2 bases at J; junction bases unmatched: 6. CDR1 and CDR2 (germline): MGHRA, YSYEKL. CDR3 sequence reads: CASSLTGDYTDTQYF. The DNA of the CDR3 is TGCGCCAGCAGCCTAACAGGGGATTACACAGATACGCAGTATTTT.

This CDR3 is CASSLRYRGWSYEKLFF. The CDR3 DNA reads as TGTGCCAGCAGCCTTCGTTACAGGGGTTGGTCCTATGAAAAACTGTTTTTT. The rearrangement joins TRBV7-6 to TRBJ1-4; 7 bases map to TRBD1. CDR3 length equals 17 residues. CDR1 SGHVS and CDR2 FNYEAQ come from the germline V gene. J gave up 6 bases and V 5 bases, and 15 bases lay outside the gene matches.

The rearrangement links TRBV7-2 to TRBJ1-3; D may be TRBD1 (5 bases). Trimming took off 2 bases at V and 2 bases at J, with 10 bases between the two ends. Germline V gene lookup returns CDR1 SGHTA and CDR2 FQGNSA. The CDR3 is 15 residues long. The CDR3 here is CASSLSSGAGNTIYF. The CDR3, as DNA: TGTGCCAGCAGCTTAAGCTCGGGGGCTGGAAACACCATATATTTT.

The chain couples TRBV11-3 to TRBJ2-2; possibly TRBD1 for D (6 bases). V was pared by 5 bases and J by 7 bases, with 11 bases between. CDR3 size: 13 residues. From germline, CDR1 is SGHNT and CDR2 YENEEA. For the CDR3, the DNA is TGTGCCAGCAGCCGACAGGTCGGCGGGGAGCTGTTTTTT. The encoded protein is CASSRQVGGELFF.

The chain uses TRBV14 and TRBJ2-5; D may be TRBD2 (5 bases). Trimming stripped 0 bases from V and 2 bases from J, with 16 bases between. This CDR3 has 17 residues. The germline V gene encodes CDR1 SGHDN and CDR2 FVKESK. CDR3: CASSQDYGLGIQETQYF. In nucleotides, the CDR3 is TGTGCCAGCAGCCAAGATTATGGACTTGGGATACAAGAGACCCAGTACTTC.

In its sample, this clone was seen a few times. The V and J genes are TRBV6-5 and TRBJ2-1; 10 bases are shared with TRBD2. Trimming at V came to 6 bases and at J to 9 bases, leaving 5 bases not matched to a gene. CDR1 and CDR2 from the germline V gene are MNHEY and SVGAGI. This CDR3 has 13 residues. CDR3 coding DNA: TGTGCCAGCAGGCTAGCGGGAGTTTTTGAGCAGTTCTTC. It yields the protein CASRLAGVFEQFF.

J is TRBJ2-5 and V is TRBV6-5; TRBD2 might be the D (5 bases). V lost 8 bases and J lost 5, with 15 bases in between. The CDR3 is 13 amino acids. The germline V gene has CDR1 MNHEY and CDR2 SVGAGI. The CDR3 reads CASCRIPGETQYF. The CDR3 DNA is TGTGCCAGCTGCCGAATCCCGGGGGAGACCCAGTACTTC.

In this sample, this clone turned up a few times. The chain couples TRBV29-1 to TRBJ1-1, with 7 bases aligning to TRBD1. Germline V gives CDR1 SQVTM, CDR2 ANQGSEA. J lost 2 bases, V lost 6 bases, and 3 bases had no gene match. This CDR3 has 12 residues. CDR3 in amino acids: CSVGQVNTEAFF. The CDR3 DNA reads TGCAGCGTAGGACAGGTAAACACTGAAGCTTTCTTT. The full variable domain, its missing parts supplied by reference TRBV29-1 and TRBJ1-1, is SAVISQKPSRDICQRGTSLTIQCQVDSQVTMMFWYRQQPGQSLTLIATANQGSEATYESGFVIDKFPISRPNLTFSTLTVSNMSPEDSSIYLCSVGQVNTEAFFGQGTRLTVV.

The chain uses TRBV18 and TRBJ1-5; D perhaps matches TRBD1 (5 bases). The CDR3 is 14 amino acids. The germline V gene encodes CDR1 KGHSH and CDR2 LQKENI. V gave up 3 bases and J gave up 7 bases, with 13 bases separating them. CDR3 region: CASSPLGPGQPQHF. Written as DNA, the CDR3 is TGTGCCAGCTCACCTTTGGGGCCCGGGCAGCCCCAGCATTTT.

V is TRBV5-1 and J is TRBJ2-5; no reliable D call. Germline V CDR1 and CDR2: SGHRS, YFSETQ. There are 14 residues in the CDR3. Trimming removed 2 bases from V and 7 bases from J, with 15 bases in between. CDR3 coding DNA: TGCGCCAGCAGCTTAGGCGGCAGTCTTGGGACCCAGTACTTC. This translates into CASSLGGSLGTQYF.

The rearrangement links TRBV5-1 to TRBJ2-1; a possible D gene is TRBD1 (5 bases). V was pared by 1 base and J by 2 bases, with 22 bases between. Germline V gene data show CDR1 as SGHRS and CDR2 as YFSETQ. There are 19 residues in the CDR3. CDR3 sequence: CASSLKDRMFSLPYNEQFF. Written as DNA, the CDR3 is TGCGCCAGCAGCTTGAAAGACAGAATGTTCTCTCTCCCCTACAATGAGCAGTTCTTC. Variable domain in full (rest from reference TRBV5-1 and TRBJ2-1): KAGVTQTPRYLIKTRGQQVTLSCSPISGHRSVSWYQQTPGQGLQFLFEYFSETQRNKGNFPGRFSGRQFSNSRSEMNVSTLELGDSALYLCASSLKDRMFSLPYNEQFFGPGTRLTVL.

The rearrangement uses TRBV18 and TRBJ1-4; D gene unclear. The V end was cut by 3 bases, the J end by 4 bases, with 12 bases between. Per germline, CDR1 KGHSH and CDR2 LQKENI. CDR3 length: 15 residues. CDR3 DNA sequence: TGTGCCAGCTCACCGGTCAGTTTCTTTAATGAAAAACTGTTTTTT. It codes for CASSPVSFFNEKLFF.

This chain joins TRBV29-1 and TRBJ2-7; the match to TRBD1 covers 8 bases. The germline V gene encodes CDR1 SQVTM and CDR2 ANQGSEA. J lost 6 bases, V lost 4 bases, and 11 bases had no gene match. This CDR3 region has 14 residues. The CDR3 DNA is TGCAGCGTTGTTGCCGGGACAGGCATCCGCGAGCAGTACTTC. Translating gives CSVVAGTGIREQYF.

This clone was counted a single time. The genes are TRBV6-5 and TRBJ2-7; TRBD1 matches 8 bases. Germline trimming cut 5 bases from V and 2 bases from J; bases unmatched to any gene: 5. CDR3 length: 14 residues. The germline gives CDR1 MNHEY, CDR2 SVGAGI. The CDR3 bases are TGTGCCAGCAGTACCCGACAGGGGACCTACGAGCAGTACTTC. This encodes CASSTRQGTYEQYF.

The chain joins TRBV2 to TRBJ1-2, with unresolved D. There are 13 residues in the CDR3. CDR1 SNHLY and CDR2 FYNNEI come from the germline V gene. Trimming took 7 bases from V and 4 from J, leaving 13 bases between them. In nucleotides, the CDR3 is TGTGCCAGCACTCCAGAGGAGTTCTATGGCTACACCTTC. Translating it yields CASTPEEFYGYTF.

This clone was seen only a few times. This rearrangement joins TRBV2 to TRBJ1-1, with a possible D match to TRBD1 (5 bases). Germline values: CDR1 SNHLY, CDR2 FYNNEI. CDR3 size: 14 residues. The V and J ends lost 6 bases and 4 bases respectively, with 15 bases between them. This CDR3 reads CASREGFGGTEAFF. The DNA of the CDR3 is TGTGCCAGCAGGGAGGGGTTCGGTGGCACTGAAGCTTTCTTT.

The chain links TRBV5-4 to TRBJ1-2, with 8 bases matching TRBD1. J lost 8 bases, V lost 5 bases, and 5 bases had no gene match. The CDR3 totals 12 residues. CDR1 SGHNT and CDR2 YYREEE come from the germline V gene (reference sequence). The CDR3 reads CASRTGAGGYTF. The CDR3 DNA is TGTGCCAGCAGGACAGGGGCAGGGGGCTACACCTTC. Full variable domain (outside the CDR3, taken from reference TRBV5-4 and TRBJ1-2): ETGVTQSPTHLIKTRGQQVTLRCSSQSGHNTVSWYQQALGQGPQFIFQYYREEENGRGNFPPRFSGLQFPNYSSELNVNALELDDSALYLCASRTGAGGYTFGSGTRLTVV.

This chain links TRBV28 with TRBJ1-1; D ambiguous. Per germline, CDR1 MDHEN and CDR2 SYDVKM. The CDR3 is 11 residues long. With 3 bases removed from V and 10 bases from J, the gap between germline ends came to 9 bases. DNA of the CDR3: TGTGCCAGCAGTTTCTGGGCCGGAGCTTTCTTT. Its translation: CASSFWAGAFF.

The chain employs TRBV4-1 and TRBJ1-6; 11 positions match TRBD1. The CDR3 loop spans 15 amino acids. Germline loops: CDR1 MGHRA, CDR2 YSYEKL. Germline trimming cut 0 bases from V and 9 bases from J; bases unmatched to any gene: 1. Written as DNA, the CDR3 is TGCGCCAGCAGCCAAGACGGGACAGGGGGTTCACCCCTCCACTTT. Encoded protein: CASSQDGTGGSPLHF.

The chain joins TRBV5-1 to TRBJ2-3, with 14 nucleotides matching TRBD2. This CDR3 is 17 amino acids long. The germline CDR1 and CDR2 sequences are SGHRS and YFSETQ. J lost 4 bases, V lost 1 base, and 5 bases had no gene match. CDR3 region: CASSLTTSGRAADTQYF. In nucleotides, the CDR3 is TGCGCCAGCAGCTTGACGACTAGCGGGAGGGCCGCAGATACGCAGTATTTT.

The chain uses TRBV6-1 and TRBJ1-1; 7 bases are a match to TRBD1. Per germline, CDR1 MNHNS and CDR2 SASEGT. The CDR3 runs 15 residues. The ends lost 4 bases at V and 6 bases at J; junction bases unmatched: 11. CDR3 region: CASSGGGTGDSEAFF. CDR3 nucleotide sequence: TGTGCCAGCAGTGGAGGGGGAACAGGGGACTCTGAAGCTTTCTTT.

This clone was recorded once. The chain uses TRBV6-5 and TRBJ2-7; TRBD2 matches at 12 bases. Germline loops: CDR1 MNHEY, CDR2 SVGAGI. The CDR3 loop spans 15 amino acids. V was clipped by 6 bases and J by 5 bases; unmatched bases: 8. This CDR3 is CASRPLRLAGDEQYF. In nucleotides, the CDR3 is TGTGCCAGCAGGCCGCTTCGACTAGCGGGAGACGAGCAGTACTTC.

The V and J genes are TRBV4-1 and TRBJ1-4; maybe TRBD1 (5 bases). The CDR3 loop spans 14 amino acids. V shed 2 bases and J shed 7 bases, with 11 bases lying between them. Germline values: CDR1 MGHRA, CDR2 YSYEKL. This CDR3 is CASSQLGGGEKLFF. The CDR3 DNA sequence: TGCGCCAGCAGCCAATTGGGGGGAGGTGAAAAACTGTTTTTT.

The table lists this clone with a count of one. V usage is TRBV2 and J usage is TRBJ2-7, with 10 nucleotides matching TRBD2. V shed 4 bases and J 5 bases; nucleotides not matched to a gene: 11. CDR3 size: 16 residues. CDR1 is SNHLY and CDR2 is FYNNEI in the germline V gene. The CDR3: CASSVVLAGEGHEQYF. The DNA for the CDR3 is TGTGCCAGCAGTGTGGTCCTAGCGGGAGAGGGCCACGAGCAGTACTTC.

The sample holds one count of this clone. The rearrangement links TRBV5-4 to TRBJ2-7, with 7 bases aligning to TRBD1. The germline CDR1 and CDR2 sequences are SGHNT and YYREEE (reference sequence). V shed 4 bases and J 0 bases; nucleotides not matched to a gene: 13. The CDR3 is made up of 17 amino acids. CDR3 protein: CASSQPFSGTVSYEQYF. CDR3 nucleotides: TGTGCCAGCAGCCAGCCATTCTCCGGGACAGTCTCCTACGAGCAGTACTTC.

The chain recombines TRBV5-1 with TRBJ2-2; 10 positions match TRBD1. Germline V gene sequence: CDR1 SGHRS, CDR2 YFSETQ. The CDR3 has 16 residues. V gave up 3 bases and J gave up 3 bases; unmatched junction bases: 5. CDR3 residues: CASSWGDRGYTGELFF. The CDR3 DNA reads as TGCGCCAGCAGCTGGGGGGACAGGGGTTACACCGGGGAGCTGTTTTTT.

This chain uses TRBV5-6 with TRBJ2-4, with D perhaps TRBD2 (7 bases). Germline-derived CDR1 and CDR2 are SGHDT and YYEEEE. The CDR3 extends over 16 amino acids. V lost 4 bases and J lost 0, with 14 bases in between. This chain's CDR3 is CASSGGGQLAKNIQYF. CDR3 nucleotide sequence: TGTGCCAGCAGCGGGGGGGGGCAGTTAGCCAAAAACATTCAGTACTTC. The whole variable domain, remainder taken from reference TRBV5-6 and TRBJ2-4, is DAGVTQSPTHLIKTRGQQVTLRCSPKSGHDTVSWYQQALGQGPQFIFQYYEEEERQRGNFPDRFSGHQFPNYSSELNVNALLLGDSALYLCASSGGGQLAKNIQYFGAGTRLSVL.

CDR3 sequence: CASSPETGNQPQHF. The CDR3, as DNA: TGTGCCAGCTCACCGGAGACAGGGAATCAGCCCCAGCATTTT. V is TRBV18 and J is TRBJ1-5, with 7 bases that match TRBD1. Per germline, CDR1 KGHSH and CDR2 LQKENI. The length of the CDR3 is 14 residues. V shed 3 bases and J 4 bases; nucleotides not matched to a gene: 3.